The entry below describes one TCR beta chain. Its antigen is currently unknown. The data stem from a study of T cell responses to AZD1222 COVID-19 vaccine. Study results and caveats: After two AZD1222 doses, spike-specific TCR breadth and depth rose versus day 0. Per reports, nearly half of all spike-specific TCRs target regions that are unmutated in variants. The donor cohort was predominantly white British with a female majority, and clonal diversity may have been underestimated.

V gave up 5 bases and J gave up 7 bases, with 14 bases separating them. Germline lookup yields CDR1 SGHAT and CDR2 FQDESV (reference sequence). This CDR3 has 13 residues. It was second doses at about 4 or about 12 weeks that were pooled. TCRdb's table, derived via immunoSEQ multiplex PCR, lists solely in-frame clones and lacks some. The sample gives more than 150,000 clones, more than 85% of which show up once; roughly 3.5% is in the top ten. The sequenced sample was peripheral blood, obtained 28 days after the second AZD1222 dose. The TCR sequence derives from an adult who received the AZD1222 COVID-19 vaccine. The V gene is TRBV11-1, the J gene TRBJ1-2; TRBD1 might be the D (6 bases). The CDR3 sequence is CASSHAGARGYTF. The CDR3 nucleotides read TGTGCCAGCAGCCACGCGGGGGCGCGTGGCTACACCTTC.